This is a list of T cell receptor beta chains from one sample in a study of T cell responses to AZD1222 COVID-19 vaccine. Here immunoSEQ multiplex PCR was the method, and the copy in TCRdb shows in-frame clones only, minus some. This table has 100,000 to 150,000 clones, approximately 90% appearing once. The material sequenced was peripheral blood, taken on day 0 of AZD1222 vaccination. The source is an adult in good health. Each CDR3 is given without its conserved first and last residue. A D gene is named only where the DNA matches it firmly.

TRBD2,TRBV25-1,ASSEPSGWYNEQF
-,TRBV15,ATGQLNTEAF
-,TRBV7-9,ASSPDSTLNQPQH
-,TRBV5-6,ASSPGGLLADTQY
-,TRBV4-3,ASSQDLTISGNTIY
TRBD1,TRBV4-1,ASSPGQGLANEKLF
TRBD2,TRBV5-5,ASSYTSGSYEQY
-,TRBV6-5,ASSIGGNTEAF
-,TRBV11-3,ASSLEGTQY
TRBD2,TRBV9,ASSVGGGAVNEQF
TRBD1,TRBV4-3,ASSPEGAEKLF
-,TRBV4-2,ASSQPPGTPTEAF
-,TRBV27,ASSLASGLETQY
-,TRBV3-1/TRBV3-2,ASSQVGRGIYHEQF
-,TRBV6-1,ASSEGPGTEAF
-,TRBV10-3,AISTYYEQY
-,TRBV27,ASSSSRELF
TRBD2,TRBV10-3,AISESTRTSGLSTQY
-,TRBV3-1/TRBV3-2,ASSQGGRAPNEKLF
TRBD1,TRBV4-1,ASSQPRQGFEQF
TRBD1,TRBV6-1,ASSVQPGQGGVNTEAF
-,TRBV18,ASSPPGVHEQY
-,TRBV23-1,ASSQTDTEAF
TRBD1,TRBV19,ASSDGTGGRNNQPQH
TRBD1,TRBV10-3,AISDTTGGQPQH
-,TRBV9,ASSVVPGEQF
-,TRBV4-1,ASSQERSGEAF